Below, 31 T cell receptor beta chains from the same sample are listed, as sequenced in a study of T cell responses to AZD1222 COVID-19 vaccine. This table comes from immunoSEQ multiplex PCR, and its TCRdb copy is limited to in-frame clones, with some not included. The data contain about 150,000 clones, around 83% of them singletons. The material was peripheral blood, obtained 28 days after the second AZD1222 dose. These receptors were taken from an adult who received the AZD1222 COVID-19 vaccine.

The V gene is TRBV6-5, the J gene TRBJ1-2; no definite D call. The CDR3 is made up of 12 amino acids. The germline V gene encodes CDR1 MNHEY and CDR2 SVGAGI. The V and J ends lost 6 bases and 5 bases respectively, with 10 bases between them. This CDR3 is CASSAQGYGYTF. DNA for the CDR3: TGTGCCAGCAGCGCGCAAGGTTATGGCTACACCTTC.

In its sample, this clone was seen once. The chain couples TRBV7-8 to TRBJ1-5; D perhaps matches TRBD1 (5 bases). The germline V and J ends were trimmed by 5 bases and 7 bases, with 18 bases remaining between them. The CDR3 covers 15 residues. The V gene's germline CDR1 is SGHVS and CDR2 FQNEAQ. CDR3 nucleotide sequence: TGTGCCAGCAGCCCCGGGGCCCAATTAAACCAGCCCCAGCATTTT. As protein: CASSPGAQLNQPQHF.

This chain links TRBV12-3 or TRBV12-4 with TRBJ2-7; D is ambiguous. V was pared by 6 bases and J by 7 bases, with 10 bases between. The length of the CDR3 is 11 residues. The CDR3 DNA reads TGTGCCAGCAGCCCAAGATGGGAGCAGTACTTC. Its translation is CASSPRWEQYF.

This sequence joins TRBV18 and TRBJ1-1; perhaps TRBD1 as D (6 bases). The CDR3 is 13 residues long. Germline V lookup: CDR1 KGHSH, CDR2 LQKENI. V was shortened by 6 bases and J by 7 bases, with 15 bases between the two germline ends. The DNA of the CDR3 is TGTGCCAGCTCGCCCGATACAGGGAATGAAGCTTTCTTT. This translates into CASSPDTGNEAFF.

This clone has a handful of counts. The rearrangement uses TRBV12-5 and TRBJ1-1, with a possible D match to TRBD1 (5 bases). Germline lookup yields CDR1 LGHNT and CDR2 FRNRAP. The CDR3 sequence is 14 residues long. The ends were cut back, 6 bases at V and 6 bases at J, with 17 bases in the middle. The CDR3 bases are TGTGCTAGTGGGAATTGGCCCTTCAGGGCTGAAGCTTTCTTT. Its translation: CASGNWPFRAEAFF.

Only one count was recorded for this clone. Here the CDR3 reads CARRGAGYEQYF. Here the CDR3 DNA reads TGTGCCAGACGAGGGGCGGGCTACGAGCAGTACTTC. The rearrangement links TRBV30 to TRBJ2-7; possibly TRBD1 or TRBD2 for D (5 bases each). The ends were cut back, 8 bases at V and 3 bases at J, with 14 bases in the middle. CDR1 and CDR2 (germline): GTSNPN, SVGIG (reference sequence). The CDR3 runs 12 residues.

For the CDR3, the DNA is TGTGCCAGCAGCCCAGAGTCAGGGGGCATTTTGTACTATGGCTACACCTTC. Translating gives CASSPESGGILYYGYTF. V gene TRBV7-8 combines with J gene TRBJ1-2; 8 bases are shared with TRBD1. V dropped 5 bases and J dropped 3; count of bases not matched to a gene: 14. Germline CDR1 SGHVS, CDR2 FQNEAQ. The CDR3 sequence is 17 residues long. Full variable domain (missing parts from reference TRBV7-8 and TRBJ1-2): GAGVSQSPRYKVAKRGQDVALRCDPISGHVSLFWYQQALGQGPEFLTYFQNEAQLDKSGLPSDRFFAERPEGSVSTLKIQRTQQEDSAVYLCASSPESGGILYYGYTFGSGTRLTVV.

The V gene is TRBV6-5, the J gene TRBJ1-6, with a possible D match to TRBD1 (6 bases). CDR3 size: 14 residues. Trimming pared 0 bases from V and 8 bases from J, leaving 8 bases between. Germline assignment: CDR1 MNHEY and CDR2 SVGAGI. CDR3 residues: CASSYSPGDSPLHF. The DNA for the CDR3 is TGTGCCAGCAGTTACTCCCCAGGGGATTCACCCCTCCACTTT.

This chain connects TRBV5-4 to TRBJ2-5, with D tentatively TRBD2 (6 bases). The V and J ends lost 1 base and 5 bases respectively, with 15 bases between them. This CDR3 is 15 amino acids long. Germline values: CDR1 SGHNT, CDR2 YYREEE (reference sequence). The CDR3 nucleotides are TGTGCCAGCAGCTTGAATGCGGGGTCGGGTGAGACCCAGTACTTC. It specifies CASSLNAGSGETQYF.

V and J are TRBV7-2 and TRBJ2-1, with D perhaps being TRBD1 or TRBD2 (5 bases each). The CDR3 runs to 16 residues. Germline V lookup: CDR1 SGHTA, CDR2 FQGNSA. V lost 3 bases to trimming and J lost 10 bases, with 22 bases between them. The CDR3 DNA is TGTGCCAGCAGCTTGGGGACCAACAAGGTGGTTGGCGAGCAGTTCTTC. This encodes CASSLGTNKVVGEQFF.

This chain uses TRBV7-2 with TRBJ1-6, with 8 bases that match TRBD1. The CDR3 is made up of 14 amino acids. Germline trimming cut 4 bases from V and 9 bases from J; bases unmatched to any gene: 5. Germline CDR1 is SGHTA and CDR2 is FQGNSA. CDR3: CASSSRTGPSPLHF. The CDR3 DNA sequence: TGTGCCAGCAGCTCTCGGACAGGGCCTTCACCCCTCCACTTT.

This chain links TRBV20-1 with TRBJ2-7, with D unclear. The CDR3 runs to 11 residues. Looked up from germline, CDR1 is DFQATT and CDR2 is SNEGSKA (reference sequence). V lost 1 base and J lost 6, with 7 bases in between. CDR3 sequence (DNA): TGCAGTGCTAGAGGCTTGGGCGAGCAGTACTTC. Translated, it gives CSARGLGEQYF.

CDR3 coding DNA: TGTGCCAGCTCACCCTACTTGGGACACGGGCAAGAGACCCAGTACTTC. Translated: CASSPYLGHGQETQYF. The chain recombines TRBV18 with TRBJ2-5, with D maybe TRBD1 (6 bases). Germline V CDR1 and CDR2: KGHSH, LQKENI. The CDR3 is made up of 16 amino acids. The V end was cut by 3 bases, the J end by 2 bases, with 16 bases between.

The chain uses TRBV29-1 and TRBJ1-3; D is uncertain. CDR3 length: 12 residues. CDR1 is SQVTM and CDR2 is ANQGSEA in the germline V gene. V dropped 4 bases and J dropped 1 base, with 5 bases sitting between them. Written as DNA, the CDR3 is TGCAGCGTTGGGGGTTCTGGAAACACCATATATTTT. It yields the protein CSVGGSGNTIYF.

The table lists this clone with a count of one. This chain connects TRBV5-1 to TRBJ1-2; TRBD1 matches at 7 bases. The CDR3 has 15 amino acids. CDR1 is SGHRS, CDR2 YFSETQ, per germline. The V and J ends lost 4 bases and 3 bases, in that order; junction bases with no gene match: 9. The CDR3 coding sequence is TGCGCCAGCAGCGTCGGGACAGCTGGGGACTATGGCTACACCTTC. This encodes CASSVGTAGDYGYTF.

The chain recombines TRBV27 with TRBJ1-1; D gene unclear. Germline CDR1 reads MNHEY; CDR2 reads SMNVEV (reference sequence). Trimming cost V 5 bases and J 2 bases, with 6 bases left between them. The CDR3 runs to 12 residues. This chain's CDR3 is CASSTINTEAFF. As DNA, the CDR3 is TGTGCCAGCAGTACCATAAACACTGAAGCTTTCTTT.

V usage is TRBV19 and J usage is TRBJ2-7; D is perhaps TRBD1 (6 bases). The CDR3 runs 15 residues. Looked up from germline, CDR1 is LNHDA and CDR2 is SQIVND (reference sequence). Deletions cut 2 bases from V and 0 bases from J, with 11 bases between. The CDR3 loop reads CASSIQGTRSYEQYF. The CDR3, as DNA: TGTGCCAGTAGTATACAGGGGACGCGCTCCTACGAGCAGTACTTC.

J is TRBJ2-3 and V is TRBV7-9; TRBD2 is a possible D gene (5 bases). The CDR3 has 14 amino acids. V lost 5 bases and J lost 2, with 11 bases in between. Germline loops: CDR1 SEHNR, CDR2 FQNEAQ (reference sequence). Written as DNA, the CDR3 is TGTGCCAGCAGCAGAGGGTCGGCCACAGATACGCAGTATTTT. Its translation is CASSRGSATDTQYF. Full variable domain (outside the CDR3, taken from reference TRBV7-9 and TRBJ2-3): DTGVSQNPRHKITKRGQNVTFRCDPISEHNRLYWYRQTLGQGPEFLTYFQNEAQLEKSRLLSDRFSAERPKGSFSTLEIQRTEQGDSAMYLCASSRGSATDTQYFGPGTRLTVL.

The J gene is TRBJ2-3, the V gene TRBV30; D remains ambiguous. This CDR3 comprises 15 residues. CDR1 is GTSNPN and CDR2 is SVGIG in the germline V gene (reference sequence). Trimming shortened V by 0 bases and J by 1 base, and 11 bases separated the two germline ends. The CDR3 region is CAWSVRLSGTDTQYF. In DNA, the CDR3 is TGTGCCTGGAGTGTACGGCTTTCCGGCACAGATACGCAGTATTTT.

The V gene is TRBV30, the J gene TRBJ1-3; D is unclear. Trimming took off 5 bases at V and 1 base at J, with 12 bases between the two ends. Per germline, CDR1 GTSNPN and CDR2 SVGIG (reference sequence). The CDR3 consists of 14 residues. The DNA of the CDR3 is TGTGCCTGGGATTCAGGAGGGTCTGGAAACACCATATATTTT. It yields the protein CAWDSGGSGNTIYF.

This clone was seen just once. The chain employs TRBV10-2 and TRBJ2-7; possible D gene TRBD1, 5 bases. In germline, CDR1 is WSHSY, CDR2 SAAADI. The ends were cut back, 0 bases at V and 1 base at J, with 13 bases in the middle. The length of the CDR3 is 16 residues. As DNA, the CDR3 is TGCGCCAGCAGTGAGTCTCTGCAGGGTGGGTCCTACGAGCAGTACTTC. Translation: CASSESLQGGSYEQYF.

The rearrangement uses TRBV7-9 and TRBJ2-5, with 8 bases identical to TRBD1. This CDR3 has 15 residues. V dropped 5 bases and J dropped 5; count of bases not matched to a gene: 10. CDR1 and CDR2 (germline): SEHNR, FQNEAQ (reference sequence). CDR3 coding DNA: TGTGCCAGCAGCCCAGTCCCAGGGGGCAAGGAGACCCAGTACTTC. Its translation: CASSPVPGGKETQYF.

The V call is TRBV11-3, the J call TRBJ2-1, with D tentatively TRBD1 (6 bases). V lost 4 bases and J 1 base, leaving 11 bases between the germline ends. Per the germline V gene, CDR1 is SGHNT and CDR2 is YENEEA. The CDR3 consists of 15 residues. CDR3 protein: CASSSTGLSYNEQFF. The CDR3 DNA sequence: TGTGCCAGCAGCTCAACAGGGCTTTCCTACAATGAGCAGTTCTTC.

The V gene is TRBV7-2, the J gene TRBJ2-3; no clear D. V was clipped by 5 bases and J by 0 bases, with 12 bases between them. CDR1 and CDR2 from the germline V gene are SGHTA and FQGNSA. This CDR3 region has 15 residues. This CDR3 reads CASSPTTPSTDTQYF. DNA for the CDR3: TGTGCCAGCAGCCCGACCACTCCTAGCACAGATACGCAGTATTTT.

V gene TRBV7-6 combines with J gene TRBJ1-4, with D tentatively TRBD1 (5 bases). Between the trimmed V and J ends, which lost 6 bases and 4 bases, there was a span of 15 bases. The CDR3 runs 15 residues. Germline CDR1 SGHVS, CDR2 FNYEAQ. Here the CDR3 DNA reads TGTGCCAGCAGTCGAACAGGAGGGATTAATGAAAAACTGTTTTTT. Protein product: CASSRTGGINEKLFF.

The J gene is TRBJ2-1, the V gene TRBV12-3 or TRBV12-4, with a possible D match to TRBD1 (6 bases). This CDR3 contains 13 residues. Trimming took off 1 base at V and 10 bases at J, with 11 bases between the two ends. CDR3 protein: CASSLVRTGEQFF. The CDR3 DNA is TGTGCCAGCAGTTTAGTGAGAACAGGGGAGCAGTTCTTC.

This chain joins TRBV10-2 and TRBJ2-3, with 12 bases matching TRBD2. The CDR3 runs to 13 residues. The germline gives CDR1 WSHSY, CDR2 SAAADI. J was trimmed by 12 bases and V by 6 bases; bases with no gene match: 7. This CDR3 reads CASSPRTSGAQYF. CDR3 DNA: TGCGCCAGCAGCCCCAGGACTAGCGGGGCCCAGTATTTT.

The rearrangement joins TRBV24-1 to TRBJ2-1, with 10 nucleotides matching TRBD1. The CDR3 is 16 residues long. CDR1 and CDR2 from the germline V gene are KGHDR and SFDVKD. V gave up 4 bases and J gave up 12 bases; unmatched junction bases: 14. The CDR3 is CATSEGPEGQGYGQFF. The DNA of the CDR3 is TGTGCCACCAGTGAGGGCCCAGAGGGACAGGGGTACGGGCAGTTCTTC.

The chain carries TRBV4-2 and TRBJ2-1, with TRBD2 identical over 8 bases. This CDR3 spans 19 amino acids. J gave up 2 bases and V 1 base, and 13 bases lay outside the gene matches. Germline assignment: CDR1 LGHNA and CDR2 YNFKEQ. As DNA, the CDR3 is TGTGCCAGCAGCCAAGTCCCGGGGGGGCTTAATTTCGCCTACAATGAGCAGTTCTTC. It specifies CASSQVPGGLNFAYNEQFF.

This clone was observed once. This sequence joins TRBV30 and TRBJ1-1; 7 bases align to TRBD1. Trimming cost V 4 bases and J 4 bases; bases outside gene matches: 21. The germline V gene has CDR1 GTSNPN and CDR2 SVGIG (reference sequence). CDR3 length: 18 amino acids. This CDR3 is CAWTSPRQGKGAVTEAFF. In DNA, the CDR3 is TGTGCCTGGACCTCTCCTAGACAGGGTAAGGGAGCGGTCACTGAAGCTTTCTTT.

The chain combines TRBV9 with TRBJ2-7; D ambiguous. The CDR3 consists of 15 residues. Germline CDR1 SGDLS, CDR2 YYNGEE. The V and J ends lost 0 bases and 0 bases respectively, with 10 bases between them. The chain's CDR3 is CASSVGGGDSYEQYF. DNA for the CDR3: TGTGCCAGCAGCGTAGGAGGCGGAGACTCCTACGAGCAGTACTTC.